The 28 T cell receptor beta chains given below trace back to one sample, sequenced in a study of T cell responses to AZD1222 COVID-19 vaccine. Using immunoSEQ multiplex PCR, the repertoire was profiled, and TCRdb retains in-frame clones only, with some absent. Among about 120,000 clones listed, about nine tenths were seen once. The sample here was peripheral blood, taken on day 0 of AZD1222 vaccination. Receptors were obtained from an adult in good health.

The chain uses TRBV7-2 and TRBJ2-1; D might be TRBD2 (5 bases). The V end lost 0 bases, the J end lost 10 bases, and 10 bases lay between the germline ends. The CDR3 is 13 residues long. The germline V gene has CDR1 SGHTA and CDR2 FQGNSA. The CDR3 here is CASSLARVVEQFF. CDR3 sequence (DNA): TGTGCCAGCAGCTTAGCGAGGGTGGTGGAGCAGTTCTTC.

The chain couples TRBV3-1 (or the pseudogene TRBV3-2) to TRBJ2-3; unclear D gene. The V gene lost 4 bases and the J gene lost 0 bases, with 17 bases spanning the gap. Germline CDR1 LGHDT, CDR2 YNNKEL (reference sequence). The CDR3 has 17 residues. In DNA form, the CDR3 reads TGTGCCAGCAGCCCGTCCGGGTGGACCGCTAGCACAGATACGCAGTATTTT. Its protein is CASSPSGWTASTDTQYF.

J is TRBJ1-5 and V is TRBV24-1; perhaps TRBD1 as D (6 bases). V lost 6 bases, J lost 6 bases, and 8 bases lay in between. The CDR3 consists of 12 residues. Per the germline V gene, CDR1 is KGHDR and CDR2 is SFDVKD. The CDR3 bases are TGTGCCACCAGTAAGACAGGTCAGCCCCAGCATTTT. It yields the protein CATSKTGQPQHF.

This chain connects TRBV4-3 to TRBJ2-1; TRBD1 matches 10 bases. The trim removed 3 bases at V and 4 bases at J, leaving 3 bases unmatched. CDR1 LGHNA and CDR2 YSLEER come from the germline V gene. This CDR3 region has 15 residues. CDR3 loop: CASSQSGQGYNEQFF. As DNA, the CDR3 is TGCGCCAGCAGCCAGTCGGGACAGGGGTACAATGAGCAGTTCTTC.

The J gene is TRBJ1-5, the V gene TRBV5-1, with D possibly matching TRBD1 (5 bases). CDR1 and CDR2 from the germline V gene are SGHRS and YFSETQ. CDR3 length: 13 residues. Trimming took 0 bases from V and 5 from J, leaving 6 bases between them. This CDR3 reads CASSLEGYQPQHF. The CDR3 region has the DNA TGCGCCAGCAGCTTGGAGGGGTATCAGCCCCAGCATTTT.

By frequency in the sample, this clone is medium-sized. The V gene is TRBV4-3, the J gene TRBJ2-7, with a possible D match to TRBD2 (5 bases). V was clipped by 1 base and J by 4 bases, with 20 bases between them. CDR1 is LGHNA, CDR2 YSLEER, per germline. The CDR3 runs 17 residues. Written as DNA, the CDR3 is TGCGCCAGCAGCCAAGGATCCGGGGTCCAAACCCGATACGAGCAGTACTTC. Amino acids: CASSQGSGVQTRYEQYF.

The chain has TRBV6-1 and TRBJ1-1; D gene unclear. The germline V gene encodes CDR1 MNHNS and CDR2 SASEGT. The CDR3 contains 14 residues. Trimming stripped 3 bases from V and 7 bases from J, with 15 bases between. In nucleotides, the CDR3 is TGTGCCAGCAGTGAGCCCGTTCCGACGGGTGAAGCTTTCTTT. Translating gives CASSEPVPTGEAFF.

The chain employs TRBV20-1 and TRBJ1-6; no reliable D call. Trimming removed 6 bases at V and 12 bases at J, with 6 bases between. The CDR3 consists of 9 residues. Germline V gene data show CDR1 as DFQATT and CDR2 as SNEGSKA (reference sequence). In DNA form, the CDR3 reads TGCAGTGCCGGTGAACCCCTCCACTTT. Protein: CSAGEPLHF.

This sequence joins TRBV5-1 and TRBJ2-5; TRBD2 matches at 7 bases. The germline CDR1 and CDR2 sequences are SGHRS and YFSETQ. J was trimmed by 8 bases and V by 4 bases; bases with no gene match: 23. This CDR3 comprises 18 residues. The CDR3 reads CASSPHSVGTGRQGTQYF. The DNA for the CDR3 is TGCGCCAGCAGCCCCCACTCGGTCGGGACCGGGAGGCAAGGAACCCAGTACTTC.

In this sample, this clone turned up once. This chain uses TRBV30 with TRBJ1-2; D gene uncertain. The germline V gene has CDR1 GTSNPN and CDR2 SVGIG (reference sequence). The CDR3 length is 13 residues. Trimming left V 4 bases short and J 8 bases short, with 17 bases between. The CDR3 coding sequence is TGTGCCTGGAATGTTAACTCTAGGATGGGCTACACCTTC. It translates to CAWNVNSRMGYTF.

The V call is TRBV5-6, the J call TRBJ1-1, with D unresolved. The CDR3 extends over 15 amino acids. Per germline, CDR1 SGHDT and CDR2 YYEEEE. The V and J ends lost 2 bases and 1 base respectively, with 12 bases between them. This CDR3 reads CASSFGTRTNTEAFF. CDR3 nucleotide sequence: TGTGCCAGCAGCTTTGGTACGCGCACGAACACTGAAGCTTTCTTT.

The V and J genes are TRBV7-6 and TRBJ2-7, with D possibly TRBD2 on 5 matching bases. Germline V gives CDR1 SGHVS, CDR2 FNYEAQ. This CDR3 has 14 residues. V was cut by 5 bases and J by 0 bases, with 11 bases left in between. CDR3 nucleotides: TGTGCCAGCAGCCTCACCGGGGTCTCCTACGAGCAGTACTTC. Amino acid sequence: CASSLTGVSYEQYF.

The V gene is TRBV5-1, the J gene TRBJ1-5, with 7 bases matching TRBD1. The V gene end was trimmed by 5 bases and the J gene end by 6 bases; junction bases not matched to a gene: 5. This CDR3 region has 13 residues. Germline V gives CDR1 SGHRS, CDR2 YFSETQ. CDR3 region: CASRTGSGQPQHF. The CDR3 DNA reads TGCGCCAGCAGGACAGGGTCGGGTCAGCCCCAGCATTTT.

CDR3 amino acids: CASETSGVETQYF. CDR3 sequence (DNA): TGTGCCAGTGAGACTAGCGGGGTAGAGACCCAGTACTTC. J is TRBJ2-5 and V is TRBV28; 11 bases align to TRBD2. V lost 9 bases to trimming and J lost 4 bases; unmatched junction nucleotides: 4. From germline, CDR1 is MDHEN and CDR2 SYDVKM. The CDR3 extends over 13 amino acids.

The chain employs TRBV5-1 and TRBJ2-5; D is possibly TRBD2 (5 bases). Germline loops: CDR1 SGHRS, CDR2 YFSETQ. This CDR3 has 14 amino acids. Deletions cut 0 bases from V and 1 base from J, with 7 bases between. CDR3: CASSLASGQETQYF. The CDR3 DNA reads as TGCGCCAGCAGCTTGGCGAGCGGCCAAGAGACCCAGTACTTC.

This CDR3 is CASSLVLAGDQETQYF. The CDR3 DNA sequence: TGTGCCAGCAGCTTAGTTCTAGCGGGGGATCAAGAGACCCAGTACTTC. The chain uses TRBV7-6 and TRBJ2-5; 10 positions match TRBD2. V trimming: 1 base; J trimming: 2 bases; junction bases outside the gene matches: 4. The CDR3 totals 16 residues. The V gene's germline CDR1 is SGHVS and CDR2 FNYEAQ.

The gene calls are TRBV5-8 and TRBJ2-1, with D possibly being TRBD1 (6 bases). This CDR3 has 14 residues. The germline CDR1 and CDR2 sequences are SGHTS and YDEGEE. Between the trimmed V and J ends, which lost 0 bases and 4 bases, there was a span of 8 bases. The CDR3 sequence: CASSLGTVYNEQFF. The CDR3 nucleotides read TGTGCCAGCAGCTTGGGGACAGTATACAATGAGCAGTTCTTC.

This rearrangement joins TRBV9 to TRBJ2-7; maybe TRBD2 (6 bases). Trimming removed 0 bases from V and 5 bases from J, with 12 bases in between. The CDR3 has 14 amino acids. Germline lookup yields CDR1 SGDLS and CDR2 YYNGEE. The CDR3 coding sequence is TGTGCCAGCAGCGTAGGAAACGGAGGGCACGAGCAGTACTTC. It translates to CASSVGNGGHEQYF.

The chain joins TRBV28 to TRBJ1-2; D might be TRBD1 (5 bases). CDR1 is MDHEN and CDR2 is SYDVKM in the germline V gene. The V gene lost 5 bases and the J gene lost 8 bases, with 27 bases spanning the gap. This CDR3 is 17 amino acids long. CDR3 region: CASSPILRGRVLIGYTF. The CDR3 region has the DNA TGTGCCAGCAGTCCTATATTAAGGGGACGGGTGTTGATCGGCTACACCTTC.

This chain joins TRBV6-2 or TRBV6-3 and TRBJ1-2; a weak D match, TRBD1 (6 bases). The germline CDR1 and CDR2 sequences are MNHEY and SVGEGT. The CDR3 has 14 residues. V was clipped by 6 bases and J by 5 bases, with 16 bases between them. The DNA of the CDR3 is TGTGCCAGCAGCCAGGGGATTATTCCTTATGGCTACACCTTC. This gives the protein CASSQGIIPYGYTF.

The chain uses TRBV19 and TRBJ1-1; D possibly corresponds to TRBD1 (5 bases). There are 14 residues in the CDR3. The V gene's germline CDR1 is LNHDA and CDR2 SQIVND (reference sequence). Trimming took off 1 base at V and 1 base at J, with 7 bases between the two ends. Here the CDR3 reads CASSIVGGNTEAFF. The DNA of the CDR3 is TGTGCCAGTAGTATAGTTGGGGGGAACACTGAAGCTTTCTTT. The full variable domain, its missing parts supplied by reference TRBV19 and TRBJ1-1, is DGGITQSPKYLFRKEGQNVTLSCEQNLNHDAMYWYRQDPGQGLRLIYYSQIVNDFQKGDIAEGYSVSREKKESFPLTVTSAQKNPTAFYLCASSIVGGNTEAFFGQGTRLTVV.

The V gene is TRBV6-2 or TRBV6-3, the J gene TRBJ2-3; D not certain. The CDR3 extends over 17 amino acids. Trimming left V 0 bases short and J 5 bases short, with 18 bases between. Germline V lookup: CDR1 MNHEY, CDR2 SVGEGT. The CDR3 nucleotides are TGTGCCAGCAGTTACTCGATAACGGCTAGGGATGAAGATACGCAGTATTTT. Encoded protein: CASSYSITARDEDTQYF.

This chain uses TRBV5-6 with TRBJ2-5, with 8 bases aligning to TRBD1. Germline CDR1 reads SGHDT; CDR2 reads YYEEEE. The CDR3 contains 17 residues. V lost 6 bases and J lost 5; bases outside the gene matches: 18. The CDR3 DNA reads as TGTGCCAGCAATCGAAAACGGACAGGGATCTCCGGGGAGACCCAGTACTTC. Translating it yields CASNRKRTGISGETQYF. Full variable domain (outside the CDR3, taken from reference TRBV5-6 and TRBJ2-5): DAGVTQSPTHLIKTRGQQVTLRCSPKSGHDTVSWYQQALGQGPQFIFQYYEEEERQRGNFPDRFSGHQFPNYSSELNVNALLLGDSALYLCASNRKRTGISGETQYFGPGTRLLVL.

This chain links TRBV24-1 with TRBJ2-1; 12 bases match TRBD2. CDR3 size: 16 residues. Germline loops: CDR1 KGHDR, CDR2 SFDVKD. V was clipped by 4 bases and J by 7 bases; unmatched bases: 7. CDR3 in DNA: TGTGCCACCAGTGACCGACTAGCGGGAGAAGCGAATGAGCAGTTCTTC. Translation: CATSDRLAGEANEQFF.

The chain joins TRBV6-4 to TRBJ2-2; no clear D. Trimming cost V 5 bases and J 0 bases, with 7 bases left between them. CDR1 and CDR2 from the germline V gene are MRHNA and SNTAGT. The CDR3 loop spans 14 amino acids. This CDR3 reads CASSPVSNTGELFF. The DNA of the CDR3 is TGTGCCAGCAGTCCGGTTTCGAACACCGGGGAGCTGTTTTTT.

The count of this clone is one. The chain has TRBV6-2 or TRBV6-3 and TRBJ2-3; no firm D call. Germline V gene sequence: CDR1 MNHEY, CDR2 SVGEGT. The CDR3 has 12 amino acids. Trimming stripped 6 bases from V and 2 bases from J, with 6 bases between. CDR3 loop: CASSPTTDTQYF. CDR3 DNA: TGTGCCAGCAGCCCCACCACAGATACGCAGTATTTT.

This chain uses TRBV12-3 or TRBV12-4 with TRBJ1-2; D is uncertain. Trimming took off 6 bases at V and 5 bases at J, with 13 bases between the two ends. This CDR3 is 13 amino acids long. CDR3 bases: TGTGCCAGCAGGTTTCTATCAGATTATGGCTACACCTTC. It encodes CASRFLSDYGYTF.

The gene calls are TRBV18 and TRBJ1-2; D might be TRBD1 (5 bases). The CDR3 totals 13 residues. V lost 3 bases and J 4 bases, leaving 9 bases between the germline ends. Germline CDR1 KGHSH, CDR2 LQKENI. CDR3 DNA sequence: TGTGCCAGCTCACCCCGGGACCTCTATGGCTACACCTTC. Translating gives CASSPRDLYGYTF.